These T cell receptor beta chains were read from a single sample in a study of blood T cell repertoires in COVID-19. Profiling relied on immunoSEQ multiplex PCR, and the TCRdb table lists in-frame clones only, not all of them. The sample lists about 76,000 clones; 70% to 90% were seen once. The sequenced material came from peripheral blood. The receptors originated from a human donor in a cohort sampled during active COVID-19. CDR3s include the opening cysteine and the closing phenylalanine or tryptophan. D genes are given only for firm matches. Clone size is given for some rows only: seen once, a few or many times, or a class if the clone is expanded.

J gene: TRBJ1-4
clone size: -
D gene: -
V gene: TRBV7-2
CDR3 DNA: TGTGCCAGCAGCCGGACACATCAGAATGAAAAACTGTTTTTT
CDR3 protein: CASSRTHQNEKLFF

J gene: TRBJ2-4
clone size: once
D gene: -
V gene: TRBV5-4
CDR3 DNA: TGTGCCAGCAGCTTGAACATATCTCCCAAAAACATTCAGTACTTC
CDR3 protein: CASSLNISPKNIQYF

J gene: TRBJ2-5
clone size: -
D gene: TRBD1
V gene: TRBV5-1
CDR3 DNA: TGCGCCAGCAGCTCGGGGACAGGGGAAGAGACCCAGTACTTC
CDR3 protein: CASSSGTGEETQYF

J gene: TRBJ1-5
clone size: -
D gene: -
V gene: TRBV4-3
CDR3 DNA: TGCGCCAGCAGCCAAGAGGGTCTTGGGGGGGGGCCCCAGCATTTT
CDR3 protein: CASSQEGLGGGPQHF

J gene: TRBJ2-1
clone size: -
D gene: TRBD2
V gene: TRBV5-4
CDR3 DNA: TGTGCCAGCAGCCCCGGGGGGCCTAGCGGGGGGGAAGAGCAGTTCTTC
CDR3 protein: CASSPGGPSGGEEQFF

J gene: TRBJ1-1
clone size: -
D gene: -
V gene: TRBV19
CDR3 DNA: TGTGCCAGTAGTATCCCCCTAGACAGGTCTGGGGCTGAAGCTTTCTTT
CDR3 protein: CASSIPLDRSGAEAFF

J gene: TRBJ2-7
clone size: -
D gene: -
V gene: TRBV4-2
CDR3 DNA: TGTGCCAGCTCTACTCAGGGCTACGAGCAGTACTTC
CDR3 protein: CASSTQGYEQYF

J gene: TRBJ2-7
clone size: -
D gene: TRBD1
V gene: TRBV6-1
CDR3 DNA: TGTGCCAGCAGTGACGGCGCCGGACAGGGGTTCTACGAGCAGTACTTC
CDR3 protein: CASSDGAGQGFYEQYF

J gene: TRBJ1-5
clone size: -
D gene: -
V gene: TRBV19
CDR3 DNA: TGTGCCAGTACGACGGGGTATGGCAATCAGCCCCAGCATTTT
CDR3 protein: CASTTGYGNQPQHF

J gene: TRBJ2-1
clone size: -
D gene: TRBD2
V gene: TRBV6-6
CDR3 DNA: TGTGCCAGCATCCCGAGCGGGGGGGCGAACAATGAGCAGTTCTTC
CDR3 protein: CASIPSGGANNEQFF

J gene: TRBJ1-1
clone size: -
D gene: TRBD1
V gene: TRBV19
CDR3 DNA: TGTGCCAGTAGTCCAACCGGGACAGAGAACACTGAAGCTTTCTTT
CDR3 protein: CASSPTGTENTEAFF

J gene: TRBJ1-1
clone size: -
D gene: -
V gene: TRBV5-8
CDR3 DNA: TGTGCCAGCAGCGCCGGGAGAAGGAACACTGAAGCTTTCTTT
CDR3 protein: CASSAGRRNTEAFF

J gene: TRBJ2-1
clone size: -
D gene: TRBD2
V gene: TRBV24-1
CDR3 DNA: TGTGCCACCAGTGATTTACTAGCGGGGGGCCATGAGCAGTTCTTC
CDR3 protein: CATSDLLAGGHEQFF

J gene: TRBJ1-5
clone size: -
D gene: TRBD1
V gene: TRBV18
CDR3 DNA: TGTGCCAGCTCACCGATTACAGGGGCCGGCAGCAATCAGCCCCAGCATTTT
CDR3 protein: CASSPITGAGSNQPQHF

J gene: TRBJ2-2
clone size: -
D gene: TRBD1
V gene: TRBV7-8
CDR3 DNA: TGTGCCAGCAGCCGAGACAGGGTGGGGAGAGGGGCCGGGGAGCTGTTTTTT
CDR3 protein: CASSRDRVGRGAGELFF

J gene: TRBJ2-2
clone size: -
D gene: -
V gene: TRBV5-4
CDR3 DNA: TGTGCCAGCAGCTTGGGGCCCCCGGGTGTGGACACCGGGGAGCTGTTTTTT
CDR3 protein: CASSLGPPGVDTGELFF

J gene: TRBJ1-1
clone size: -
D gene: TRBD1
V gene: TRBV30
CDR3 DNA: TGTGCCTGGATCGCTGAAGGGAGGGGACAGGGTCTAACTGAAGCTTTCTTT
CDR3 protein: CAWIAEGRGQGLTEAFF

J gene: TRBJ2-7
clone size: -
D gene: -
V gene: TRBV6-5
CDR3 DNA: TGTGCCAGCAGTTACTTAGTTACTTCCCACGAGCAGTACTTC
CDR3 protein: CASSYLVTSHEQYF

J gene: TRBJ2-5
clone size: -
D gene: -
V gene: TRBV5-1
CDR3 DNA: TGCGCCAGCAGCGTTCGTGAAGAGACCCAGTACTTC
CDR3 protein: CASSVREETQYF

J gene: TRBJ2-1
clone size: -
D gene: -
V gene: TRBV5-6
CDR3 DNA: TGTGCCAGCAGCTTGGGAGGAAATGAGCAGTTCTTC
CDR3 protein: CASSLGGNEQFF

J gene: TRBJ2-7
clone size: few
D gene: -
V gene: TRBV27
CDR3 DNA: TGTGCCAGCAGTTTATCGTTCGGACAGACCTACGAGCAGTACTTC
CDR3 protein: CASSLSFGQTYEQYF

J gene: TRBJ1-1
clone size: -
D gene: -
V gene: TRBV28
CDR3 DNA: TGTGCCAGCAGTTTACAGGGCAAGAACACTGAAGCTTTCTTT
CDR3 protein: CASSLQGKNTEAFF

J gene: TRBJ2-2
clone size: -
D gene: -
V gene: TRBV7-2
CDR3 DNA: TGTGCCAGCAGCTTCCCCAAATACTACGGGGAGCTGTTTTTT
CDR3 protein: CASSFPKYYGELFF

J gene: TRBJ2-5
clone size: few
D gene: -
V gene: TRBV5-1
CDR3 DNA: TGCGCCAGCAGCTTGGGAAACAACCAAGAGACCCAGTACTTC
CDR3 protein: CASSLGNNQETQYF